A single sample is the source of the 13 T cell receptor beta chains below, sequenced in a study of beta chain features in type 1 diabetes. The study, taken as a whole, reports: In every one of the four CD4+ subsets, TCRB CDR3s were moderately but significantly shorter in Type 1 diabetes patients.

Reverse transcription of all isolated RNA meant that expressed TCRB transcripts were sequenced. Libraries were prepared by immunoSEQ multiplex PCR; TCRdb keeps only in-frame clonotypes and omits some of them. This table has about 700,000 clones, 13% appearing once. These receptors have no known antigen. Material for sequencing was naive CD4+ T cells from blood. These receptors were taken from a man between 18 and 35 years old with type 1 diabetes.

DNA for the CDR3: TGTGCCAGCAGCTCCGACAGGGGTAGGACTGAAGCTTTCTTT. Amino acids: CASSSDRGRTEAFF. The V gene is TRBV7-8, the J gene TRBJ1-1; TRBD1 matches at 8 bases. The J segment lost 5 bases and the V segment lost 4 bases, leaving 6 bases of the junction unmatched. This CDR3 contains 14 residues. The germline V gene has CDR1 SGHVS and CDR2 FQNEAQ. Full variable domain (outside the CDR3, taken from reference TRBV7-8 and TRBJ1-1): GAGVSQSPRYKVAKRGQDVALRCDPISGHVSLFWYQQALGQGPEFLTYFQNEAQLDKSGLPSDRFFAERPEGSVSTLKIQRTQQEDSAVYLCASSSDRGRTEAFFGQGTRLTVV.

This clone showed up just a few times. V is TRBV27 and J is TRBJ1-5; perhaps TRBD1 as D (5 bases). Trimming removed 6 bases from V and 7 bases from J, with 13 bases in between. The CDR3 is 13 amino acids. Germline CDR1 reads MNHEY; CDR2 reads SMNVEV (reference sequence). CDR3 loop: CASRPAGGQPQHF. In DNA, the CDR3 is TGTGCCAGCAGGCCCGCGGGGGGGCAGCCCCAGCATTTT.

V usage is TRBV7-2 and J usage is TRBJ2-1, with TRBD2 matching over 7 bases. The CDR3 is 16 residues long. Per the germline V gene, CDR1 is SGHTA and CDR2 is FQGNSA. J was trimmed by 4 bases and V by 1 base; bases with no gene match: 7. CDR3 bases: TGTGCCAGCAGCTTAGGCGCGGGGGAGGTATACAATGAGCAGTTCTTC. Its protein product is CASSLGAGEVYNEQFF.

The V and J genes are TRBV4-1 and TRBJ2-7, with 7 bases matching TRBD1. V was pared by 6 bases and J by 3 bases, with 11 bases of the junction left unmatched. This CDR3 spans 15 amino acids. Germline CDR1 MGHRA, CDR2 YSYEKL. CDR3 protein: CASSSRQGSIYEQYF. The CDR3 DNA sequence: TGCGCCAGCAGTTCCCGACAGGGTAGTATCTACGAGCAGTACTTC.

This rearrangement joins TRBV30 to TRBJ1-2, with TRBD1 matching over 8 bases. Trimming removed 0 bases from V and 8 bases from J; junction bases left unmatched: 11. The CDR3 has 15 amino acids. The germline V gene encodes CDR1 GTSNPN and CDR2 SVGIG (reference sequence). CDR3 sequence: CAWSVGRTGSKGYTF. CDR3 bases: TGTGCCTGGAGTGTGGGACGGACAGGGTCGAAGGGCTACACCTTC.

This clone turned up a few times. Here the CDR3 DNA reads TGCAGCGTTGGACGGGTCCGCGACAATGAGCAGTTCTTC. Protein sequence: CSVGRVRDNEQFF. The rearrangement uses TRBV29-1 and TRBJ2-1; D not resolved. Germline-derived CDR1 and CDR2 are SQVTM and ANQGSEA. The ends were cut back, 4 bases at V and 5 bases at J, with 12 bases in the middle. The CDR3 is made up of 13 amino acids.

The V and J genes are TRBV2 and TRBJ2-2; D call uncertain. This CDR3 has 14 residues. CDR1 and CDR2 from the germline V gene are SNHLY and FYNNEI. V was cut by 8 bases and J by 2 bases, with 12 bases left in between. CDR3 bases: TGTGCCAGCGAATTCAAGACCAACACCGGGGAGCTGTTTTTT. It specifies CASEFKTNTGELFF. Variable domain in full (rest from reference TRBV2 and TRBJ2-2): EPEVTQTPSHQVTQMGQEVILRCVPISNHLYFYWYRQILGQKVEFLVSFYNNEISEKSEIFDDQFSVERPDGSNFTLKIRSTKLEDSAMYFCASEFKTNTGELFFGEGSRLTVL.

The chain carries TRBV7-7 and TRBJ2-2; 7 bases fit TRBD1. V dropped 4 bases and J dropped 5; count of bases not matched to a gene: 10. This CDR3 comprises 16 residues. Germline V CDR1 and CDR2: SSHAT, FNYEAQ (reference sequence). As DNA, the CDR3 is TGTGCCAGCAGCTCTCCTCTGGCAGGGGGTACCGGGGAGCTGTTTTTT. Translated: CASSSPLAGGTGELFF.

This chain uses TRBV9 with TRBJ2-4; a possible D gene is TRBD1 (6 bases). CDR3 length: 14 residues. Per germline, CDR1 SGDLS and CDR2 YYNGEE. V lost 0 bases and J lost 7, with 11 bases in between. In DNA, the CDR3 is TGTGCCAGCAGCGTAGGACAGGCCTTTAACATTCAGTACTTC. This gives the protein CASSVGQAFNIQYF.

This clone was picked up a small number of times. CDR3 nucleotide sequence: TGTGCCAGCAGTGGGACCGGAGGGGTAGAGACCCAGTACTTC. Residues: CASSGTGGVETQYF. The gene calls are TRBV6-1 and TRBJ2-5; D perhaps matches TRBD2 (6 bases). The CDR3 length is 14 residues. V was cut by 4 bases and J by 4 bases, with 13 bases left in between. Germline loops: CDR1 MNHNS, CDR2 SASEGT.

V and J are TRBV6-1 and TRBJ1-1; D is unresolved. This CDR3 has 13 residues. With 7 bases removed from V and 1 base from J, the gap between germline ends came to 10 bases. CDR1 is MNHNS, CDR2 SASEGT, per germline. The CDR3 loop is CASTRQENTEAFF. CDR3 nucleotide sequence: TGTGCCAGCACAAGGCAGGAGAACACTGAAGCTTTCTTT.

The V call is TRBV25-1, the J call TRBJ2-7; TRBD1 matches 9 bases. Germline values: CDR1 MGHDK, CDR2 SYGVNS. V shed 7 bases and J 8 bases; nucleotides not matched to a gene: 9. This CDR3 has 13 residues. CDR3 nucleotides: TGTGCCAGCAAGGACAGGGGATCCCGCAAGCAGTACTTC. This encodes CASKDRGSRKQYF.

The rearrangement uses TRBV18 and TRBJ2-1; D gene ambiguous. The germline V gene encodes CDR1 KGHSH and CDR2 LQKENI. Trimming cost V 4 bases and J 10 bases, with 17 bases left between them. This CDR3 is 14 amino acids long. CDR3 amino acids: CASSRSQAEHEQFF. The CDR3 bases are TGTGCCAGCTCACGAAGTCAGGCCGAACACGAGCAGTTCTTC.